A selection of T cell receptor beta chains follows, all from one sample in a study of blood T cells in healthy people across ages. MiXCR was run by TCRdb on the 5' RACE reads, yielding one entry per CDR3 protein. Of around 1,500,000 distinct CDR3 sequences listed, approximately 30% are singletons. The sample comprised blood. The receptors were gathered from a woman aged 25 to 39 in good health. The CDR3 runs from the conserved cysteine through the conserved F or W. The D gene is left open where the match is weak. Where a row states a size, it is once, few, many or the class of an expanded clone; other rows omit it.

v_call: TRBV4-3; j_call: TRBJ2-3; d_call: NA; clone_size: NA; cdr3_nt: TGCGCCTGCAGCCAAGGGCGAGTAAGGAGCGCAGATACGCAGTATTTT; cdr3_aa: CACSQGRVRSADTQYF
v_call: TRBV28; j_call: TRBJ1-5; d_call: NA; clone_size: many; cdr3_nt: TGTGCCAGCAGCCCCGGGGGCAGGGATAGCAATCAGCCCCAGCATTTT; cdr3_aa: CASSPGGRDSNQPQHF
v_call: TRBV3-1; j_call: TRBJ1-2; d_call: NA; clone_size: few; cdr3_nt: TGTGCCAGCAGCCAGGGCCTGACCTATGGCTACACCTTC; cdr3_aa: CASSQGLTYGYTF
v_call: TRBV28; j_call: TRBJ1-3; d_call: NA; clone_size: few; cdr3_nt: TGTGCCAGCAGTTCCCTCAAGGGGCGAAGCTCTGGAAACACCATATATTTT; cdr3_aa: CASSSLKGRSSGNTIYF
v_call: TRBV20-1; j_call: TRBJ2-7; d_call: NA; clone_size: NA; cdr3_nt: TGCAGTGCCCTACGGGACCTAGGTAGTGGTTACGAGCAGTACTTC; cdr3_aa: CSALRDLGSGYEQYF
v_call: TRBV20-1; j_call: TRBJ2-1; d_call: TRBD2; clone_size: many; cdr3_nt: TGCAGTGCACACCCGGGACTAGCGGGGGGTAATGAGCAGTTCTTC; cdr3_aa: CSAHPGLAGGNEQFF
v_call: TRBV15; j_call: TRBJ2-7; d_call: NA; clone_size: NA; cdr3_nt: TGTGCCACCAGCAGAGGTAGCGGAACTTACAATGAGCAGTACTTC; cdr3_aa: CATSRGSGTYNEQYF
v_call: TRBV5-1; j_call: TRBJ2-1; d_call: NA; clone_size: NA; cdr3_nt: TGCGCCAGCAGCTTTCTGGACATAGGCTACAATGAGCAGTTCTTC; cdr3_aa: CASSFLDIGYNEQFF
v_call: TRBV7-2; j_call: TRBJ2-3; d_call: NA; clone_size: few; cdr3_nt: TGTGCCAGCAGTTTAAATCCGGGGGCAGTAGATACGCAGTATTTT; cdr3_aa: CASSLNPGAVDTQYF
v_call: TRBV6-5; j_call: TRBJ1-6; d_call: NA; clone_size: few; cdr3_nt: TGTGCCAGCACCGGAGCGGGCGATTCACCCCTCCACTTT; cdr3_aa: CASTGAGDSPLHF
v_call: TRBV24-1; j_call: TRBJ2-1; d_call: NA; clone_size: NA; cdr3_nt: TGTGCCACGTCTACTCACCAGGGGGGATTCAACGGCATCCAGTTCTTC; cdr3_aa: CATSTHQGGFNGIQFF